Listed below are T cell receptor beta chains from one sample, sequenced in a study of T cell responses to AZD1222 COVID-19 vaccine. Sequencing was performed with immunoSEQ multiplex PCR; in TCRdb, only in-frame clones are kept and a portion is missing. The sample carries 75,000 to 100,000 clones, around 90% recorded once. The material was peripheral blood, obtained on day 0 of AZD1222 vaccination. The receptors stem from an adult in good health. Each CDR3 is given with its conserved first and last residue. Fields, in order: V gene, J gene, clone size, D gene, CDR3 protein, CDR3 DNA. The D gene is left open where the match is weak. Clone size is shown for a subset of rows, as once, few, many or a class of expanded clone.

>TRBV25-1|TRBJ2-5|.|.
CASSDWVRVQETQYF
TGTGCCAGCAGTGATTGGGTTCGTGTGCAAGAGACCCAGTACTTC
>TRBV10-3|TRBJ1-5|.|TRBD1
CAISGLQGDQPQHF
TGTGCCATCAGTGGTCTACAGGGGGATCAGCCCCAGCATTTT
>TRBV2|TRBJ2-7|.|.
CASRGTLSRSYEQYF
TGTGCCAGCAGGGGGACCCTCTCGCGGTCCTACGAGCAGTACTTC
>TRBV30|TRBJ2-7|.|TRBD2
CAVSGLAGSSYEQYF
TGTGCCGTTTCAGGACTAGCGGGGAGCTCCTACGAGCAGTACTTC
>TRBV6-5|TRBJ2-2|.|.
CASLMGTVTGELFF
TGTGCCAGCCTTATGGGGACGGTGACCGGGGAGCTGTTTTTT
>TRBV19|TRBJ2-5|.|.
CASSILGRETQYF
TGTGCCAGTAGTATACTAGGGCGGGAGACCCAGTACTTC
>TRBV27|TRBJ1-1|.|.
CASSFMRGLGHSNTEAFF
TGTGCCAGCAGTTTCATGAGGGGGTTAGGGCACTCGAACACTGAAGCTTTCTTT
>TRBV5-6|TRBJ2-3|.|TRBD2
CASSLASAGGRDTQYF
TGTGCCAGCAGCCTGGCTTCCGCGGGGGGGCGGGATACGCAGTATTTT
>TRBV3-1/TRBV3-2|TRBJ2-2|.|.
CASSQGVPDRTGELFF
TGTGCCAGCAGCCAAGGTGTCCCGGACAGAACGGGGGAGCTGTTTTTT
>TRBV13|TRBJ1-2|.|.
CASSLDGAWGYTF
TGTGCCAGCAGCTTAGACGGGGCTTGGGGCTACACCTTC
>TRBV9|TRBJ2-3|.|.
CASSSPITDTQYF
TGTGCCAGCAGCTCCCCCATCACAGATACGCAGTATTTT
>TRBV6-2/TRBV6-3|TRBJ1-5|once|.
CASSLWSNQPQHF
TGTGCCAGCAGCCTATGGAGCAATCAGCCCCAGCATTTT
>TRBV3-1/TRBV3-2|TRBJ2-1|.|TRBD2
CASSPMTSGITNEQFF
TGTGCCAGCAGCCCCATGACTAGCGGGATTACTAATGAGCAGTTCTTC
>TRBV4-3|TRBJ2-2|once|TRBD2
CASSPEGGRNTGELFF
TGCGCCAGCAGCCCGGAGGGCGGGAGGAACACCGGGGAGCTGTTTTTT
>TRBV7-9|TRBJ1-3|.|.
CASSPTMAGNTIYF
TGTGCCAGCAGCCCAACGATGGCTGGAAACACCATATATTTT
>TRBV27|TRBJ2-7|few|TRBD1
CASSPQGAPNEQYF
TGTGCCAGCAGTCCGCAGGGGGCGCCTAACGAGCAGTACTTC
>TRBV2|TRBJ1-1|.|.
CASSKTAMNTEAFF
TGTGCCAGCAGTAAGACAGCAATGAACACTGAAGCTTTCTTT
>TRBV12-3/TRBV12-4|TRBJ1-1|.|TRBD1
CASRGQGDTEAFF
TGTGCCAGCAGGGGACAGGGTGACACTGAAGCTTTCTTT
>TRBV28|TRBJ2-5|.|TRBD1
CASRGQAVGAQYF
TGTGCCAGCAGGGGACAGGCGGTTGGCGCCCAGTACTTC
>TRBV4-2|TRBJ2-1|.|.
CASSQAGTGSYNEQFF
TGTGCCAGCAGCCAAGCCGGGACTGGCTCCTACAATGAGCAGTTCTTC
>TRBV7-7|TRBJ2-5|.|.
CASSLWDGGETQYF
TGTGCCAGCAGCTTATGGGACGGGGGAGAGACCCAGTACTTC
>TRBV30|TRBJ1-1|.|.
CAWSRKNFEAFF
TGTGCCTGGAGTAGAAAGAATTTTGAAGCTTTCTTT
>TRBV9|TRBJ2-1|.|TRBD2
CASSSRTSGTFSYNEQFF
TGTGCCAGCAGCTCCCGGACTAGCGGAACCTTCTCCTACAATGAGCAGTTCTTC
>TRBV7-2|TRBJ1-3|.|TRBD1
CASSQLDRVTGNTIYF
TGTGCCAGCAGCCAGCTGGACAGGGTCACTGGAAACACCATATATTTT
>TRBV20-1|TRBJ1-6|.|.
CSASKEYNSPLHF
TGCAGTGCTAGTAAAGAGTATAATTCACCCCTCCACTTT
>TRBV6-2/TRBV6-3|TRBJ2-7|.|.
CASSSPPGEQYF
TGTGCCAGCAGTTCCCCGCCCGGGGAGCAGTACTTC
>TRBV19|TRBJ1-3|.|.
CASSPGQGYGNTIYF
TGTGCCAGTAGCCCGGGACAAGGGTATGGAAACACCATATATTTT
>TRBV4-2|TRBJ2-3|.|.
CASSQDKEGVTQYF
TGTGCCAGCAGCCAAGATAAGGAGGGGGTGACGCAGTATTTT
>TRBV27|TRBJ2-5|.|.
CASSLIRSQGPQYF
TGTGCCAGCAGTTTAATTCGGTCCCAAGGCCCCCAGTACTTC
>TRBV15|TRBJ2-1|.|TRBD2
CATSRGLAGVEQFF
TGTGCCACCAGCAGGGGACTAGCGGGAGTTGAGCAGTTCTTC
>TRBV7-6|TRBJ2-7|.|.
CASSLATQTGSNSYEQYF
TGTGCCAGCAGCTTAGCGACACAAACAGGGTCCAACTCCTACGAGCAGTACTTC
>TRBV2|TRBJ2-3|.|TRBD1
CASSEGTVTDTQYF
TGTGCCAGCAGTGAGGGGACAGTTACAGATACGCAGTATTTT
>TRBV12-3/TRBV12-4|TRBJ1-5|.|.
CASRRGTSQPQHF
TGTGCCAGCAGACGCGGGACGAGTCAGCCCCAGCATTTT